This TCR beta chain was recovered during a study of T cell responses to AZD1222 COVID-19 vaccine. Trimming pared 3 bases from V and 6 bases from J, leaving 14 bases between. From germline, CDR1 is DFQATT and CDR2 SNEGSKA (reference sequence). This CDR3 is 13 amino acids long. As to this clone: Its antigen remains unknown.

The study's findings and limits: Spike-specific TCR breadth and depth rose after two AZD1222 doses. Sampled repertoires all dated from after the peak T cell response. Baseline antibody screening turned up just five to seven seropositive AZD1222 recipients.

The repertoire was sequenced with immunoSEQ multiplex PCR; TCRdb's copy has only in-frame clones and lacks some. The sample has more than 150,000 clones; around 93% are singletons. The specimen comprised peripheral blood, sampled on day 0 of AZD1222 vaccination. V and J are TRBV20-1 and TRBJ1-2; D perhaps matches TRBD1 (5 bases). This receptor was obtained from an adult in good health. CDR3 DNA: TGCAGTGCTAGTAGGCAGGGTGTCGATGGCTACACCTTC. Translated, it gives CSASRQGVDGYTF.